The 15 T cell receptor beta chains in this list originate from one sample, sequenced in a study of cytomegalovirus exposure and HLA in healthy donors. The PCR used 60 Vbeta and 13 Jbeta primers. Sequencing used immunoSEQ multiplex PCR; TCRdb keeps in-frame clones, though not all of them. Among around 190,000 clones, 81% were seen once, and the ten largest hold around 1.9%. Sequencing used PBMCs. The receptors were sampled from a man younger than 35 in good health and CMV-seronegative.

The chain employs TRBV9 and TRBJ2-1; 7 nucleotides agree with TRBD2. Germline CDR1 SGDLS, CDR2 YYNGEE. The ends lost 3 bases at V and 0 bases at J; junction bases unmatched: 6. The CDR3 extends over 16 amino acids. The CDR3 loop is CASSGTSASSYNEQFF. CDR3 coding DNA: TGTGCCAGCAGCGGTACTAGCGCCAGCTCCTACAATGAGCAGTTCTTC.

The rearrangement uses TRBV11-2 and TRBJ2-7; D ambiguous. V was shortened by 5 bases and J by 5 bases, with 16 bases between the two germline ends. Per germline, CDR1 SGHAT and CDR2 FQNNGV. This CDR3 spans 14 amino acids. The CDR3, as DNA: TGTGCCAGCAGCCCTAGTTGGTATCGGAACGAGCAGTACTTC. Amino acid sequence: CASSPSWYRNEQYF.

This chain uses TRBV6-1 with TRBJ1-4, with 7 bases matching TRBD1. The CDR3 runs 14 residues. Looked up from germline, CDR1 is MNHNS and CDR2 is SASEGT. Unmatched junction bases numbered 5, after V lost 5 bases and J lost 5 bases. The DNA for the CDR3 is TGTGCCAGCAGTTCCCGACAGGGAAATGAAAAACTGTTTTTT. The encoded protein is CASSSRQGNEKLFF.

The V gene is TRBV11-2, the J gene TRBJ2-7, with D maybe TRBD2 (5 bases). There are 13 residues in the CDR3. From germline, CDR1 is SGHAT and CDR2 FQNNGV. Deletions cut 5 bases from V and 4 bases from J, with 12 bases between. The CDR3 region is CASSHEEGYEQYF. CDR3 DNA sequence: TGTGCCAGCAGCCACGAAGAGGGATACGAGCAGTACTTC. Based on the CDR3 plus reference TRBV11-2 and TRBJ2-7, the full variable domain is EAGVAQSPRYKIIEKRQSVAFWCNPISGHATLYWYQQILGQGPKLLIQFQNNGVVDDSQLPKDRFSAERLKGVDSTLKIQPAKLEDSAVYLCASSHEEGYEQYFGPGTRLTVT.

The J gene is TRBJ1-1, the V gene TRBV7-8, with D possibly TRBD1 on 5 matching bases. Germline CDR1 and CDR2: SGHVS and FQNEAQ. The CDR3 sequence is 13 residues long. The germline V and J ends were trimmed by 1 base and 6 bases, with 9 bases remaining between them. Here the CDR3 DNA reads TGTGCCAGCAGCTTAGATGGGGCAGCTGAAGCTTTCTTT. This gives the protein CASSLDGAAEAFF.

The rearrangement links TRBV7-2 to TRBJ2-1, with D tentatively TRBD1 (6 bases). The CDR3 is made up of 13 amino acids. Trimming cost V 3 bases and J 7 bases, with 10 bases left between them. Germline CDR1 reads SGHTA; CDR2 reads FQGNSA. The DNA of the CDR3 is TGTGCCAGCAGCTTGGGGGCAGGGAATGAGCAGTTCTTC. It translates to CASSLGAGNEQFF.

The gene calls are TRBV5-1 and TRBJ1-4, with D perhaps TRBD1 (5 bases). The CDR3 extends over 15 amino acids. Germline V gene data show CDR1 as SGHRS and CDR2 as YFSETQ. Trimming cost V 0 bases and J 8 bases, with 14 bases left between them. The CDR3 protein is CASSLGRQGAEKLFF. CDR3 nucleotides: TGCGCCAGCAGCTTGGGCCGTCAGGGTGCGGAAAAACTGTTTTTT.

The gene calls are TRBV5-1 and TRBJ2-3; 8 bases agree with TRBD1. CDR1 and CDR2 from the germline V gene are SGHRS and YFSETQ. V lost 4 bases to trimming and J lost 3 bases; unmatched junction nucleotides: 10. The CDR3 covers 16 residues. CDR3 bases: TGCGCCAGCAGCGACCAGGGGGCGGTAAAAACAGATACGCAGTATTTT. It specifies CASSDQGAVKTDTQYF.

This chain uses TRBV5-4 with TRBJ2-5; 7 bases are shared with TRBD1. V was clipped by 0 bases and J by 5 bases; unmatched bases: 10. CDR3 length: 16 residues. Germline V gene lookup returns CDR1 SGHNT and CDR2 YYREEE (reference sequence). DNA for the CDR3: TGTGCCAGCAGCTTGGATTACGCGACAGGGCCCGAGACCCAGTACTTC. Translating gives CASSLDYATGPETQYF.

The CDR3 region has the DNA TGTGCCATCAGGGGACAGGGTCCGGGCGATGAGCAGTTCTTC. Translating gives CAIRGQGPGDEQFF. V and J are TRBV10-3 and TRBJ2-1, with 9 bases fitting TRBD1. Germline lookup yields CDR1 ENHRY and CDR2 SYGVKD. With 6 bases clipped from V and 8 bases from J, the junction kept 8 bases outside the gene matches. The CDR3 sequence is 14 residues long.

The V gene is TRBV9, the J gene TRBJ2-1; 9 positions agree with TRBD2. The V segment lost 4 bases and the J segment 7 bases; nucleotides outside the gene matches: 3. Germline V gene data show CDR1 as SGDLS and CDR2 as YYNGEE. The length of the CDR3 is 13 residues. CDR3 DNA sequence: TGTGCCAGCAGCTCGGGACTAGCTAATGAGCAGTTCTTC. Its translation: CASSSGLANEQFF.

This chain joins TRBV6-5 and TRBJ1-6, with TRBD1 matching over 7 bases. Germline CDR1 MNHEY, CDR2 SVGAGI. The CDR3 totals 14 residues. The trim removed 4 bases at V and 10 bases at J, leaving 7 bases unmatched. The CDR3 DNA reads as TGTGCCAGCAGTTCTGGACAGGAGGGATCACCCCTCCACTTT. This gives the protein CASSSGQEGSPLHF.

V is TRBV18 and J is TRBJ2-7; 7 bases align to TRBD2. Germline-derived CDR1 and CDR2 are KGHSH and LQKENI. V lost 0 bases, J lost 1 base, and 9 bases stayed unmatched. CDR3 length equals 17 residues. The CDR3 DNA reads TGTGCCAGCTCACCACCAGCGAAGGGGAGGGGTTCCTACGAGCAGTACTTC. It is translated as CASSPPAKGRGSYEQYF.

CDR3 sequence: CARPTQPYNSPLHF. CDR3 nucleotides: TGTGCCAGGCCCACACAGCCCTATAATTCACCCCTCCACTTT. This chain joins TRBV6-6 and TRBJ1-6; D not resolved. V was pared by 9 bases and J by 2 bases, with 11 bases between. Germline V CDR1 and CDR2: MNHNY, SVGAGI (reference sequence). This CDR3 region has 14 residues.

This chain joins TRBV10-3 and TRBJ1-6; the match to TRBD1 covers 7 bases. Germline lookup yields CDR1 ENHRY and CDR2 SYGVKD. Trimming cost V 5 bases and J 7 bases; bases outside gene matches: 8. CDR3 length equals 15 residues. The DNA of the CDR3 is TGTGCCATCAGTCCTTGGGACAGCCTAAATTCACCCCTCCACTTT. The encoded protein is CAISPWDSLNSPLHF.